This T cell receptor beta chain was sequenced for a study of blood T cells in healthy people across ages. The length of the CDR3 is 13 residues. V was pared by 4 bases and J by 4 bases, with 10 bases between. Germline CDR1 and CDR2: MNHEY and SVGAGI. Primed by a sample-barcoded 5' primer and a J-beta primer mix, a second PCR proceeded for roughly 7 to 11 cycles. TCRdb itself ran the 5' RACE reads through MiXCR, one entry per CDR3 protein. This table holds approximately 900,000 distinct CDR3 sequences, under 35% found once. This sample was shared with a second study, whose subject was T cells of mothers and their children.

The sample comprised blood. V and J are TRBV6-5 and TRBJ1-2, with D unresolved. The receptor was derived from a middle-aged woman in good health. The CDR3 DNA sequence: TGTGCCAGCAGTTCTCGTCCAGCCTATGGCTACACCTTC. Amino acid sequence: CASSSRPAYGYTF.